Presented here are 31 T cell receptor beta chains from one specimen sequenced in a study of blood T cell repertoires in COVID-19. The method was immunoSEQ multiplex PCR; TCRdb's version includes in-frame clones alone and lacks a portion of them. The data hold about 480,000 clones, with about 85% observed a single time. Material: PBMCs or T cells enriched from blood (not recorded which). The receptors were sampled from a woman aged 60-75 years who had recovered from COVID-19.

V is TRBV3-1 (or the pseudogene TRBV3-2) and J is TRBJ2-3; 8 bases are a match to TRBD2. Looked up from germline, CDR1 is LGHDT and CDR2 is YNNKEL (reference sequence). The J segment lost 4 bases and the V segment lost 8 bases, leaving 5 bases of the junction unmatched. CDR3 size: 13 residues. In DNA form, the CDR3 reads TGTGCCAGCGGACGGGGGGGCGCAGATACGCAGTATTTT. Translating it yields CASGRGGADTQYF.

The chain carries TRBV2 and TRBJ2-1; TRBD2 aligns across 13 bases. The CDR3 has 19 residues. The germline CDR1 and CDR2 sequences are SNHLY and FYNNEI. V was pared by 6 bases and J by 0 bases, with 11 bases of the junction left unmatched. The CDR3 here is CASRRGTSGAASSYNEQFF. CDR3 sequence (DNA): TGTGCCAGCAGGCGAGGGACTAGCGGGGCGGCGAGCTCCTACAATGAGCAGTTCTTC.

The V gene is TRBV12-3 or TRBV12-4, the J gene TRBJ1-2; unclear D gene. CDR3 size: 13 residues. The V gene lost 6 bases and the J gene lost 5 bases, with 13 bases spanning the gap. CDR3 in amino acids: CASRSSGFYGYTF. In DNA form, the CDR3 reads TGTGCCAGCAGGTCATCAGGATTTTATGGCTACACCTTC.

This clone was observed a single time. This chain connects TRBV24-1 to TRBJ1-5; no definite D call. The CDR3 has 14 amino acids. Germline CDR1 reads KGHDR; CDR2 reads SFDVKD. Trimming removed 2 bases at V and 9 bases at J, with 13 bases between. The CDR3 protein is CATSDSAVGRPQHF. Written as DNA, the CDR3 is TGTGCCACCAGTGATTCGGCCGTTGGGCGGCCCCAGCATTTT.

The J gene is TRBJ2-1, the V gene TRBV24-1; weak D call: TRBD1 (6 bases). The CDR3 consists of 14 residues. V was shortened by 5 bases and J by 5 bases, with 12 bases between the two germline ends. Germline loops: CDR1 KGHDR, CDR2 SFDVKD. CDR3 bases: TGTGCCACCAGTGGCGGTGGGGGCCACAATGAGCAGTTCTTC. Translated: CATSGGGGHNEQFF.

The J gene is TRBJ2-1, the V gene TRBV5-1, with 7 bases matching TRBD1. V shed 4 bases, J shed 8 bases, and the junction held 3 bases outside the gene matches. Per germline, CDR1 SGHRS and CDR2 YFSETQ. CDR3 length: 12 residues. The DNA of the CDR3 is TGCGCCAGCAGCGGGACAGTGGATGAGCAGTTCTTC. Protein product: CASSGTVDEQFF.

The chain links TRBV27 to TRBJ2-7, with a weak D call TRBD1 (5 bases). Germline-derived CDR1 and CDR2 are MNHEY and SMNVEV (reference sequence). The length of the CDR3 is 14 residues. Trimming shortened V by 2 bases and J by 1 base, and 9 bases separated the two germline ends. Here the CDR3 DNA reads TGTGCCAGCAGTTTACGTAGACAGTCCTACGAGCAGTACTTC. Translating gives CASSLRRQSYEQYF.

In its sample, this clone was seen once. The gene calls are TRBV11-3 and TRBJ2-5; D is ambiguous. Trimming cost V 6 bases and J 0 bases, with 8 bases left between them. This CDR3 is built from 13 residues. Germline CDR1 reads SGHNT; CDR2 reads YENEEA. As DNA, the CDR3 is TGTGCCAGCAGGTACAGAGACCAAGAGACCCAGTACTTC. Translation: CASRYRDQETQYF.

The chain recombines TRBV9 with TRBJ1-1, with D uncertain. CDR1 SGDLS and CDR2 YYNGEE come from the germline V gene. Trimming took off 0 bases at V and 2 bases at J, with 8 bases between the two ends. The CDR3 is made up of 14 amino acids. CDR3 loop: CASSVAIINTEAFF. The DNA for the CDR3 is TGTGCCAGCAGCGTAGCTATCATAAACACTGAAGCTTTCTTT.

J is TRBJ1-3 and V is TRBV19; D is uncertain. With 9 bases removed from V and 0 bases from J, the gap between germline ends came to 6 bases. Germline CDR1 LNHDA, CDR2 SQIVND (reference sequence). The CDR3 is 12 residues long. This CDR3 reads CASESSGNTIYF. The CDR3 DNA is TGTGCCAGCGAGAGCTCTGGAAACACCATATATTTT.

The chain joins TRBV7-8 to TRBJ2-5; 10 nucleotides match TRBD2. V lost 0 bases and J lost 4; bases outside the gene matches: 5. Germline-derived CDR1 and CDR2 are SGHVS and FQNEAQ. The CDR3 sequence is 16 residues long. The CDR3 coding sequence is TGTGCCAGCAGCTTAGCGCCAGCGGGGGGGTTAGAGACCCAGTACTTC. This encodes CASSLAPAGGLETQYF.

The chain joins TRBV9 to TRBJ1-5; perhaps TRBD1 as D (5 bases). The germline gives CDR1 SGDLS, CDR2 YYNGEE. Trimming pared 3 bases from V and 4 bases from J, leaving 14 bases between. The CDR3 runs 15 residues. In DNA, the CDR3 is TGTGCCAGCAGCGCCTCCCCGGGGGTAAATCAGCCCCAGCATTTT. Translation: CASSASPGVNQPQHF. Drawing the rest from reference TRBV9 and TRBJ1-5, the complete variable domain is DSGVTQTPKHLITATGQRVTLRCSPRSGDLSVYWYQQSLDQGLQFLIQYYNGEERAKGNILERFSAQQFPDLHSELNLSSLELGDSALYFCASSASPGVNQPQHFGDGTRLSIL.

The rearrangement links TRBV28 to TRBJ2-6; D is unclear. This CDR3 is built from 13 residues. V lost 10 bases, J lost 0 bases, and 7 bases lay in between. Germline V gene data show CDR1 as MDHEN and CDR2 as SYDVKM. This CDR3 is CATRSSGANVLTF. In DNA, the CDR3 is TGTGCCACCCGGAGCTCTGGGGCCAACGTCCTGACTTTC.

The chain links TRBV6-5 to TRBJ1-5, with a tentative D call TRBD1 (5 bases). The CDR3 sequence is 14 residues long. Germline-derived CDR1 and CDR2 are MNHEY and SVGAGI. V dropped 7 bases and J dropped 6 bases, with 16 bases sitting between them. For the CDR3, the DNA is TGTGCCAGCACACAAATTCCGGGGGGTCAGCCCCAGCATTTT. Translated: CASTQIPGGQPQHF.

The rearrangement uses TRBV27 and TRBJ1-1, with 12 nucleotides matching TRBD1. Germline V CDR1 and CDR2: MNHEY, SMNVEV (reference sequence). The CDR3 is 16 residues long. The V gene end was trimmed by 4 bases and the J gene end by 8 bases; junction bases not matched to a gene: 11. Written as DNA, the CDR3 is TGTGCCAGCAGTTCCCTTCTGGGGACAGGGGGCTTCGAAGCTTTCTTT. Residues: CASSSLLGTGGFEAFF.

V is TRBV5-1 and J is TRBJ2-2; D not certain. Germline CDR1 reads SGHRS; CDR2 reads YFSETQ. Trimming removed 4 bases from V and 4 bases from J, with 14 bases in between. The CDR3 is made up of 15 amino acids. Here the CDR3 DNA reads TGCGCCAGCAGCCCCCAAGCTGGTTCCACCGGGGAGCTGTTTTTT. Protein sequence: CASSPQAGSTGELFF.

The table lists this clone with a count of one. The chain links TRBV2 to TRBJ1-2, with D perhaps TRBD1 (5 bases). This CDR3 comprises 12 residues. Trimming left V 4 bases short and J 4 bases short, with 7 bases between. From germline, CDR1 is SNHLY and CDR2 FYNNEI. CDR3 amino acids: CASSVQVYGYTF. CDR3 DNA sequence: TGTGCCAGCAGTGTACAGGTCTATGGCTACACCTTC.

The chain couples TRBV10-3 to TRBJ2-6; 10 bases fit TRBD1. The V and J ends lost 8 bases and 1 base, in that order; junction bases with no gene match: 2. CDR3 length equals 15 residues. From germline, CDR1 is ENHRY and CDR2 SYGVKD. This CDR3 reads CAIGQGVSGANVLTF. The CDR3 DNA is TGTGCCATCGGACAGGGGGTTTCTGGGGCCAACGTCCTGACTTTC.

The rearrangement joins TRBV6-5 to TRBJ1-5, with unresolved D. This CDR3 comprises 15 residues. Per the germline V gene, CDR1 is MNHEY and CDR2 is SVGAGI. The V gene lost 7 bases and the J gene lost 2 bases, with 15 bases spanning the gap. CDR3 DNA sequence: TGTGCCAGCAAGATGGCGGGCTCGGGCAATCAGCCCCAGCATTTT. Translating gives CASKMAGSGNQPQHF.

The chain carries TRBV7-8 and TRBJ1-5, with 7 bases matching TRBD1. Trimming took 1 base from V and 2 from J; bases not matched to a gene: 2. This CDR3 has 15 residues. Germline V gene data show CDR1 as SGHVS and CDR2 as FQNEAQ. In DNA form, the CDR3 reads TGTGCCAGCAGCTTAGAAGACAGGGGCAATCAGCCCCAGCATTTT. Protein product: CASSLEDRGNQPQHF. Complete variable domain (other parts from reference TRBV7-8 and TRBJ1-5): GAGVSQSPRYKVAKRGQDVALRCDPISGHVSLFWYQQALGQGPEFLTYFQNEAQLDKSGLPSDRFFAERPEGSVSTLKIQRTQQEDSAVYLCASSLEDRGNQPQHFGDGTRLSIL.

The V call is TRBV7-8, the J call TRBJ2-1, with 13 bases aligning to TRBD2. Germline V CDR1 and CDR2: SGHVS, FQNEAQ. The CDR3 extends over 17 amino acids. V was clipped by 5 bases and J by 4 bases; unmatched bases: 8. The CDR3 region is CASSIRTSGGPYNEQFF. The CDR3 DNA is TGTGCCAGCAGCATAAGGACTAGCGGGGGCCCTTACAATGAGCAGTTCTTC. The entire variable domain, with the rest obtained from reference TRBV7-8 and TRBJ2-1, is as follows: GAGVSQSPRYKVAKRGQDVALRCDPISGHVSLFWYQQALGQGPEFLTYFQNEAQLDKSGLPSDRFFAERPEGSVSTLKIQRTQQEDSAVYLCASSIRTSGGPYNEQFFGPGTRLTVL.

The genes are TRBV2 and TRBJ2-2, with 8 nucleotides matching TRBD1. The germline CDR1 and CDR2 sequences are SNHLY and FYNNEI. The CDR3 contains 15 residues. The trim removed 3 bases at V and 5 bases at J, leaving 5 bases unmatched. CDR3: CASSDRTGGTGELFF. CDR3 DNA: TGTGCCAGCAGTGACAGAACAGGGGGAACCGGGGAGCTGTTTTTT.

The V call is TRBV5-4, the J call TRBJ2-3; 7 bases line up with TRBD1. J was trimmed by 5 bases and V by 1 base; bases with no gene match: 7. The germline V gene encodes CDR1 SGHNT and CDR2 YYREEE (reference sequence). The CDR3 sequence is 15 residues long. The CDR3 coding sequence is TGTGCCAGCAGCTTGATGCAGGGGGTGGAAGATACGCAGTATTTT. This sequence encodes CASSLMQGVEDTQYF. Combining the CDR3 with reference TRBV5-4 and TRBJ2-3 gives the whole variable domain ETGVTQSPTHLIKTRGQQVTLRCSSQSGHNTVSWYQQALGQGPQFIFQYYREEENGRGNFPPRFSGLQFPNYSSELNVNALELDDSALYLCASSLMQGVEDTQYFGPGTRLTVL.

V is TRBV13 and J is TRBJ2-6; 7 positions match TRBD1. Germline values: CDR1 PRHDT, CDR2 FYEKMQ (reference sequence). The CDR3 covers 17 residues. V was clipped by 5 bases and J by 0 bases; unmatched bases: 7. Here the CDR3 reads CASSTWDSLSGANVLTF. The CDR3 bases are TGTGCCAGCAGCACATGGGACAGCCTCTCTGGGGCCAACGTCCTGACTTTC.

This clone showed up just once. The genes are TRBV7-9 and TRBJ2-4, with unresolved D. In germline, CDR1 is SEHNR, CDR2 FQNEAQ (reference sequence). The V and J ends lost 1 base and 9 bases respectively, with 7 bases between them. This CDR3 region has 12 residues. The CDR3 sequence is CASSLEPGIQYF. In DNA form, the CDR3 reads TGTGCCAGCAGCTTAGAGCCGGGCATTCAGTACTTC.

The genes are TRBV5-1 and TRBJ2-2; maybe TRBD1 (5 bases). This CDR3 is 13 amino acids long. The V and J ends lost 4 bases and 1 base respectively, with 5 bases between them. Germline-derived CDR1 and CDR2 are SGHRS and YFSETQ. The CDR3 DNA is TGCGCCAGCAGCCAGGGGAACACCGGGGAGCTGTTTTTT. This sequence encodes CASSQGNTGELFF.

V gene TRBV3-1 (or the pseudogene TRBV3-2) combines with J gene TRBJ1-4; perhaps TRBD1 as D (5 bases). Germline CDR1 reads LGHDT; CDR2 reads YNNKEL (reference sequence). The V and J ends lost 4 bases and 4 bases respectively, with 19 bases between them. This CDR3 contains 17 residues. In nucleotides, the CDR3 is TGTGCCAGCAGCCTTACGGACATCGGGCCAAATAATGAAAAACTGTTTTTT. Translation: CASSLTDIGPNNEKLFF.

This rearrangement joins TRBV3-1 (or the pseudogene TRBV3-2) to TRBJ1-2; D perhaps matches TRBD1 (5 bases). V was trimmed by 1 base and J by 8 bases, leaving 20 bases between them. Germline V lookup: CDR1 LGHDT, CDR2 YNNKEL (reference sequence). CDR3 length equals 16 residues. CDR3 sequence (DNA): TGTGCCAGCAGCCAAGGTATTCCAGGGAATGTGCAGGGCTACACCTTC. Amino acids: CASSQGIPGNVQGYTF.

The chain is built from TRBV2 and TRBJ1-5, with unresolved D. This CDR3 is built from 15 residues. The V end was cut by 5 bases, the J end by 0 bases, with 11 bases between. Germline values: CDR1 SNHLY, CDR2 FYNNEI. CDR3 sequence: CASSNQEVSNQPQHF. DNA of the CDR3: TGTGCCAGCAGTAATCAGGAGGTTAGCAATCAGCCCCAGCATTTT.

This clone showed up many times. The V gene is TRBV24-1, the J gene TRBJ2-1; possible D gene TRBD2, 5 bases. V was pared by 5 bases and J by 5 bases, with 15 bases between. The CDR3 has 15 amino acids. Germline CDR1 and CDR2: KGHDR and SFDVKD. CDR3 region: CATSATSDYNNEQFF. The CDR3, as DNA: TGTGCCACCAGTGCCACCTCTGACTATAACAATGAGCAGTTCTTC.

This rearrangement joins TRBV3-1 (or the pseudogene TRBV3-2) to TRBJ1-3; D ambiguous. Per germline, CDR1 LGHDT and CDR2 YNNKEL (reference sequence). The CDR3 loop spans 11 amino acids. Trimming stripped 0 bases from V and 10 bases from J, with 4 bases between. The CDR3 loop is CASSQDRTIYF. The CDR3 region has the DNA TGTGCCAGCAGCCAAGATAGAACCATATATTTT.